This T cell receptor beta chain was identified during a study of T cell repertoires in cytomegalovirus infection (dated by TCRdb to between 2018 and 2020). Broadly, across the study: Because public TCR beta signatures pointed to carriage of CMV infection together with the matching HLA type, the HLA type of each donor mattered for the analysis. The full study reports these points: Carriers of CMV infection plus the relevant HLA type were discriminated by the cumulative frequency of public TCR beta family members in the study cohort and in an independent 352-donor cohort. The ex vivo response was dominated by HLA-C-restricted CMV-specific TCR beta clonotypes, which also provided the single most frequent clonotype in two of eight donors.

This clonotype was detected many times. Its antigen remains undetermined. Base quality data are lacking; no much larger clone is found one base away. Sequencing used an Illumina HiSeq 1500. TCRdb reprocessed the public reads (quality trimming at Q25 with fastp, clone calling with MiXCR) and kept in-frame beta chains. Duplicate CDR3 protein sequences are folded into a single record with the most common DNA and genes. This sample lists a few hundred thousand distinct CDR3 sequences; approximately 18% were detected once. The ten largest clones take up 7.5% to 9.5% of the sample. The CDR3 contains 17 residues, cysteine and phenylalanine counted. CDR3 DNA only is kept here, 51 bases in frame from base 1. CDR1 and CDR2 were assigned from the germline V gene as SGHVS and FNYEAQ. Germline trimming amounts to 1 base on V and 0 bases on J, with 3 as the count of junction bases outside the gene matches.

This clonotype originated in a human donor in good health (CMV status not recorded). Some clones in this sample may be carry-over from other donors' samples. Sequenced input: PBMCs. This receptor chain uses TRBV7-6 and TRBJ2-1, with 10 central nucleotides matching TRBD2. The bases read TGTGCCAGCAGCTTAGAGGCTAGCGGGAGCTCCTACAATGAGCAGTTCTTC. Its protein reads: CASSLEASGSSYNEQFF.